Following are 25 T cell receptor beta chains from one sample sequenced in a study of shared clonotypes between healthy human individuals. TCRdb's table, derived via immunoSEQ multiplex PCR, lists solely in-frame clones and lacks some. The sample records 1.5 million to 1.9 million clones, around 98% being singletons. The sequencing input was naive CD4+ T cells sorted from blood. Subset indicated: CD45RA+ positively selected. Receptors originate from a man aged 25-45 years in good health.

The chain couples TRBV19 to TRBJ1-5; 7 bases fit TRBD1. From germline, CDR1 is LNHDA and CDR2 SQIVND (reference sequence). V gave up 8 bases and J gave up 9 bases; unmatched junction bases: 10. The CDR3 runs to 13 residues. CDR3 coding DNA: TGTGCCAGTTGGAGCCAGGGGGGTTGGCCCCAGCATTTT. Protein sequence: CASWSQGGWPQHF.

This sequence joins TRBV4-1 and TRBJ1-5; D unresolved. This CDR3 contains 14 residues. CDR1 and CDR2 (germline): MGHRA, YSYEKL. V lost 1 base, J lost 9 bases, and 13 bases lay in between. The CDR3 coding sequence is TGCGCCAGCAGCCAAGTACGGGCGGGCGCGCCCCAGCATTTT. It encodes CASSQVRAGAPQHF.

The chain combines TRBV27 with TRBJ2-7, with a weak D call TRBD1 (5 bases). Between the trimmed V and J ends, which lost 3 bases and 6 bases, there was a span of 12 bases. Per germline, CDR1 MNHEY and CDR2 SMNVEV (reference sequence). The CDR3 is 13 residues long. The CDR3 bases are TGTGCCAGCAGTTTTAGGGGAACAAGCGAGCAGTACTTC. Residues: CASSFRGTSEQYF.

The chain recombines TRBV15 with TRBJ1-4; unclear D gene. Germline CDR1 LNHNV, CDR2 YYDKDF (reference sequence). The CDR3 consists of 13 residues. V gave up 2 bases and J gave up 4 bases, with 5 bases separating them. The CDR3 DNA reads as TGTGCCACCAGCAGACAAGTTAATGAAAAACTGTTTTTT. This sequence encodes CATSRQVNEKLFF.

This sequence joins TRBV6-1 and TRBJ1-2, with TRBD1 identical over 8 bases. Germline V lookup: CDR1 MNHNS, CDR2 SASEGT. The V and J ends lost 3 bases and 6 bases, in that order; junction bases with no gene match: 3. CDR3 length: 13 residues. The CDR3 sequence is CASSETGVNGYTF. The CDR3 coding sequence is TGTGCCAGCAGTGAGACAGGGGTCAATGGCTACACCTTC.

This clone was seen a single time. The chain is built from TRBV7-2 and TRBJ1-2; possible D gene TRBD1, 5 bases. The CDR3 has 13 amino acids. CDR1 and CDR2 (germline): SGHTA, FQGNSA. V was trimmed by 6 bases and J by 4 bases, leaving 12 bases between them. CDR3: CASRPAGTYGYTF. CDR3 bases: TGTGCCAGCAGACCGGCAGGGACCTATGGCTACACCTTC.

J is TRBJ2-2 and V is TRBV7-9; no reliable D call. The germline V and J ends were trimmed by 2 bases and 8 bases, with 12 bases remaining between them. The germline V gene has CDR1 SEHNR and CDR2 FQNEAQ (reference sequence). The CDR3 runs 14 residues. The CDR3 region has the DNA TGTGCCAGCAGCTTAAGTTTGATATCGGGGGAGCTGTTTTTT. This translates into CASSLSLISGELFF.

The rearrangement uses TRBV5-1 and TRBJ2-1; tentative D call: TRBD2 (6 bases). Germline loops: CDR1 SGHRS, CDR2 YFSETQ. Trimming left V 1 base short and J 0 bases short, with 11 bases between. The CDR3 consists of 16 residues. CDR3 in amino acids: CASSLLGGSSYNEQFF. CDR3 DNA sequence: TGCGCCAGCAGCTTGTTAGGAGGGAGCTCCTACAATGAGCAGTTCTTC.

In nucleotides, the CDR3 is TGTGCCAGCAGCAATCGGGGAGGGACAGGGAGAAACGAGCAGTACTTC. This codes for CASSNRGGTGRNEQYF. The chain joins TRBV7-9 to TRBJ2-7; 9 bases are shared with TRBD1. V dropped 5 bases and J dropped 5; count of bases not matched to a gene: 13. Germline V CDR1 and CDR2: SEHNR, FQNEAQ (reference sequence). CDR3 size: 16 residues. Looking up the rest from reference TRBV7-9 and TRBJ2-7 gives the full variable domain: DTGVSQNPRHKITKRGQNVTFRCDPISEHNRLYWYRQTLGQGPEFLTYFQNEAQLEKSRLLSDRFSAERPKGSFSTLEIQRTEQGDSAMYLCASSNRGGTGRNEQYFGPGTRLTVT.

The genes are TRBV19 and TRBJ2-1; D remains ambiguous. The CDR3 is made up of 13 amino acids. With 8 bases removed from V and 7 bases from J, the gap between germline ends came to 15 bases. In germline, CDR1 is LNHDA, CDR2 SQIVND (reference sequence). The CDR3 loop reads CASGSRFVNEQFF. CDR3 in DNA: TGTGCCAGTGGCTCGCGCTTCGTTAATGAGCAGTTCTTC.

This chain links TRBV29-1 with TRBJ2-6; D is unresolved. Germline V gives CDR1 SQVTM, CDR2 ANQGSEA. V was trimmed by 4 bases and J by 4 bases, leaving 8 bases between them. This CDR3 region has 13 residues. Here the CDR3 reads CSVGGPGANVLTF. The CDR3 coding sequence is TGCAGCGTTGGGGGTCCGGGGGCCAACGTCCTGACTTTC.

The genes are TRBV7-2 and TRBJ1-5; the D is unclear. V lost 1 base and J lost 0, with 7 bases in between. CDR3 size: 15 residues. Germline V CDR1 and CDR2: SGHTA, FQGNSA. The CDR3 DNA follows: TGTGCCAGCAGCTTAGATGGGGATAGCAATCAGCCCCAGCATTTT. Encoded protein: CASSLDGDSNQPQHF.

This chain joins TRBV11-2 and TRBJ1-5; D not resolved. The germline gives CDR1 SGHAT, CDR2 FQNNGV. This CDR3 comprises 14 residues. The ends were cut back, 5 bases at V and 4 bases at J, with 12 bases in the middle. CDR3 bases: TGTGCCAGCAGCCCGGGTCGGGATAATCAGCCCCAGCATTTT. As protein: CASSPGRDNQPQHF. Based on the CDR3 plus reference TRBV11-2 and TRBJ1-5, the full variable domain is EAGVAQSPRYKIIEKRQSVAFWCNPISGHATLYWYQQILGQGPKLLIQFQNNGVVDDSQLPKDRFSAERLKGVDSTLKIQPAKLEDSAVYLCASSPGRDNQPQHFGDGTRLSIL.

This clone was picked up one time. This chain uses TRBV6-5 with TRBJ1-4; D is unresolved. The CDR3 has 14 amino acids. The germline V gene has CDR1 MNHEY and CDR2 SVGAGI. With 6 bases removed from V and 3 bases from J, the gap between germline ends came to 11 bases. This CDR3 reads CASSMRRPNEKLFF. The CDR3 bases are TGTGCCAGCAGCATGAGAAGGCCTAATGAAAAACTGTTTTTT.

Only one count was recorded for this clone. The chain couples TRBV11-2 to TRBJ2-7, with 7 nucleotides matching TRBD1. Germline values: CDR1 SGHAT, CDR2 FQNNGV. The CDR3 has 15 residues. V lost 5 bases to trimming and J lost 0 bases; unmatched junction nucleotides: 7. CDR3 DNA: TGTGCCAGCAGCCGACAGGGCTCCCTCTCCTACGAGCAGTACTTC. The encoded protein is CASSRQGSLSYEQYF.

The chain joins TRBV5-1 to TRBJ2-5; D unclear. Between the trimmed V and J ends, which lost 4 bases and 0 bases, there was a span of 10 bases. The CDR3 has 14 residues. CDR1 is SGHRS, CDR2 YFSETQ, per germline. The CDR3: CASSPRVHQETQYF. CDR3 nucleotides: TGCGCCAGCAGCCCCCGCGTGCACCAAGAGACCCAGTACTTC.

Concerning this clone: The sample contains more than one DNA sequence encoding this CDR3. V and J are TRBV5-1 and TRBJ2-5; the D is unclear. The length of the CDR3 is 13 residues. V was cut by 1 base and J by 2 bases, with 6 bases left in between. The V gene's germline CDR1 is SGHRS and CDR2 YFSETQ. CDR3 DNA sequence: TGCGCCAGCAGCTTGCCGGCTCAAGAGACCCAGTACTTC. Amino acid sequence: CASSLPAQETQYF. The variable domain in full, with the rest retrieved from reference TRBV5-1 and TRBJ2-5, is KAGVTQTPRYLIKTRGQQVTLSCSPISGHRSVSWYQQTPGQGLQFLFEYFSETQRNKGNFPGRFSGRQFSNSRSEMNVSTLELGDSALYLCASSLPAQETQYFGPGTRLLVL.

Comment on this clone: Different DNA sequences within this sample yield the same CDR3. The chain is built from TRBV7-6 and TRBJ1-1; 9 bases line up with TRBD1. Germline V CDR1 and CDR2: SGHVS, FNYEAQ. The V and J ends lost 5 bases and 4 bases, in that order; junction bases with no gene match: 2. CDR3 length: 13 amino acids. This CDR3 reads CASSLDRGTEAFF. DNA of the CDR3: TGTGCCAGCAGCCTGGACAGGGGCACTGAAGCTTTCTTT. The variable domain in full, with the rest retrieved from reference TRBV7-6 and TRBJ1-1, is GAGVSQSPRYKVTKRGQDVALRCDPISGHVSLYWYRQALGQGPEFLTYFNYEAQQDKSGLPNDRFSAERPEGSISTLTIQRTEQRDSAMYRCASSLDRGTEAFFGQGTRLTVV.

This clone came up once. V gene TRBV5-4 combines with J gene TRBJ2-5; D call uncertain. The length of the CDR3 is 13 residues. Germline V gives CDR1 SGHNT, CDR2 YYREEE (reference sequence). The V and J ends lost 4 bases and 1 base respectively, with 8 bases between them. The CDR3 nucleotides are TGTGCCAGCAGCAAAACTTCCCAAGAGACCCAGTACTTC. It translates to CASSKTSQETQYF.

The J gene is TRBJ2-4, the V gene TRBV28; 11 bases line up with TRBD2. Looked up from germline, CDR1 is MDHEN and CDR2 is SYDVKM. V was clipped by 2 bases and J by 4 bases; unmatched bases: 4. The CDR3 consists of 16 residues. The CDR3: CASSLATSGTKNIQYF. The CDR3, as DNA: TGTGCCAGCAGTTTAGCGACTAGCGGGACTAAAAACATTCAGTACTTC.

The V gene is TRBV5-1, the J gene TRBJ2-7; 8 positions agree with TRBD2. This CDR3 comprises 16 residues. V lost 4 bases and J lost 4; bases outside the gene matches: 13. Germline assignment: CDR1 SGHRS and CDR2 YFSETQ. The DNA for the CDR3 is TGCGCCAGCAGCGCCACCGGGAGCGGGAGATTGTACGAGCAGTACTTC. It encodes CASSATGSGRLYEQYF.

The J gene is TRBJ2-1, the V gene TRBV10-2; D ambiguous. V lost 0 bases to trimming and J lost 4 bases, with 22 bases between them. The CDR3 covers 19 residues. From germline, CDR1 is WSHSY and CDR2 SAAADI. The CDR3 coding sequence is TGCGCCAGCAGTGAGTCTGAGACACCCGACCTCTTCCGATACAATGAGCAGTTCTTC. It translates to CASSESETPDLFRYNEQFF.

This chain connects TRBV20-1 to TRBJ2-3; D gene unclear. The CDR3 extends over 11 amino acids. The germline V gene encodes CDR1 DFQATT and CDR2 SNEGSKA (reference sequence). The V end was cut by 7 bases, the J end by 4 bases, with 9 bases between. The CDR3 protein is CSGTSADTQYF. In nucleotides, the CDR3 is TGCAGTGGTACCAGCGCAGATACGCAGTATTTT.

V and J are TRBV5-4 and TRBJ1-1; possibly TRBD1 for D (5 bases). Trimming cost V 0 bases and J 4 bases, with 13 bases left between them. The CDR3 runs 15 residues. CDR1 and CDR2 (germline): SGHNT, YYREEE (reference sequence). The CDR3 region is CASSLATQGGTEAFF. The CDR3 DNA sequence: TGTGCCAGCAGCTTGGCCACTCAGGGAGGCACTGAAGCTTTCTTT.

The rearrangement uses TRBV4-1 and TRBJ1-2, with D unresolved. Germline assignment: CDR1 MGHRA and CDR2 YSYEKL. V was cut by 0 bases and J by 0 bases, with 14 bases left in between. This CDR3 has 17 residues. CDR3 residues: CASSQDRVGITNYGYTF. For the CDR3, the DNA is TGCGCCAGCAGCCAAGATCGTGTGGGAATTACTAACTATGGCTACACCTTC.